This T cell receptor beta chain was obtained from a study of shared clonotypes between healthy human individuals (dated by TCRdb to 2019 to 2021). With respect to the entire study: Three men and a couple of women, aged 18 to 49 years, made up the cohort. To increase sequencing depth and limit assay-specific biases, TCR repertoire library preparation and sequencing were carried out by different laboratories using diverse techniques. For each donor, CD4 naive and CD4 memory were each given three plates, CD8 naive was given two plates, and CD8 memory was given one plate. Each donor's leukapheresis produced roughly between about 0.9 and 9.5 billion PBMCs. To estimate repertoire size and how much clonotype sharing occurs between individuals, the study deeply sequenced the blood TCR repertoires of about five healthy adults.

Broad study findings and their caveats: Rarefaction of sorted-subset datasets indicated incomplete sequencing despite the large sequencing depth. Because the study included a small number of donors, the genetic and exposure-history diversity represented was limited. Compared with non-shared clonotypes, the clonotypes found in all four sorted-subset donors had higher generation probabilities. Across a handful of donors, approximately 5% of naive CD4, 3% to 4% of naive CD8, roughly 2.3% of memory CD4, and around 0.4% of memory CD8 clonotypes were shared. Based on pairwise subsampling, the degree of clonotype sharing among donors was expected to be affected by sequencing depth. Sampling was limited to blood, and TCR repertoires in tissue likely differ from TCR repertoires in blood. Naive subsets generally had larger estimated clonotype richness than memory subsets did.

CDR1 SEHNR and CDR2 FQNEAQ were looked up in the germline V gene (reference sequence). CDR3 length: 15 amino acids, cysteine to phenylalanine. Only the CDR3 portion is preserved as DNA: 45 bases, with reading frame beginning at the first base. V trim: 4 bases; J trim: 5 bases; unmatched bases: 10. The donors were healthy, HIV-negative adults with no recently reported acute infections or vaccinations. Only Caucasian adults living in Nashville, Tennessee, USA were represented among the donors. CD4+ T cells were enriched by magnetic negative selection; naive cells were then positively selected on CD45RA, and the negative fraction formed the memory subset. After blood collection by leukapheresis, PBMCs were isolated using Ficoll-Histopaque density gradient centrifugation and then cryopreserved in the vapor phase of liquid nitrogen. Analytical flow cytometry was used to check the purity and quantity of every magnetically sorted T cell population. Genomic DNA was isolated from every sorted fraction and measured by UV absorbance on a Nanodrop 2000c.

In regard to this clone: Its specific antigen is unknown. No qualities accompany the bases; no much larger clone lies one base away.

TCR CDR3 regions were amplified from genomic DNA by multiplex PCR using the deep immunoSEQ assay. Extracted genomic DNA from each cell subset was spread evenly across all wells of several immunoSEQ 96-well plates, with each plate serving as a replicate. For sorted subsets, 200 to 250 ng of genomic DNA, equivalent to tens of thousands of T cell genomes, went into each replicate PCR. The purified libraries were quantified using a Qubit 3.0 fluorometer, sized with a Bioanalyzer 2100, and then quantified again using the KAPA Library Quantification kit. Every immunoSEQ 96-well plate was sequenced on a dedicated single-read 150-cycle Illumina NextSeq 550 flow cell. On the authors' methods: The immunoSEQ output contained only junctional sequences without quality scores, so filtering could not match that applied to full-length reads. To assign V/J genes and CDR3, sequences were annotated against IMGT germline references using PyIR, a Python wrapper for IgBLAST v1.9. Reads with weak V/J assignments (E-value above 1e-6), missing CDR3, stop codons, out-of-frame junctions, or ambiguous translated residues were removed. V3J clonotypes were defined by identical inferred V gene, J gene, and CDR3 amino acid sequence. Percentage overlap between repertoires was computed as shared unique clonotypes divided by the size of the smaller repertoire. Three approaches were used to assess repertoire richness: RTK rarefaction, the Chao1 estimator, and Recon v2.1 estimates of unobserved clonotypes. Generation probabilities for all TCRbeta clonotypes obtained by the gDNA method from several donors were computed using OLGA. This is the immuneACCESS table as TCRdb keeps it, with only in-frame sequences that have V and J called. A part of the clones is gone; compared with another copy, unresolved V genes explain less than half, and the rest is unexplained. V and J calls and clone size are as listed in that table; D and trimming were resolved from the DNA. This sample lists approximately 2.4 million clones; roughly 95% were detected once. Jointly, the top ten make up less than 0.15% of the sample.

What was sequenced was naive CD4+ T cells sorted from blood. In light of the paper, this sample's cell subset or site label describes: CD45RA+ positively selected. The TCR was taken from a man aged 18 to 35 in good health. Rearrangement joined TRBV7-9 to TRBJ1-2, and 7 junction bases match TRBD1. The DNA is as follows: TGTGCCAGCAGCTCCGACAGGGTTGCTTCTTATGGCTACACCTTC. Its protein reads: CASSSDRVASYGYTF.